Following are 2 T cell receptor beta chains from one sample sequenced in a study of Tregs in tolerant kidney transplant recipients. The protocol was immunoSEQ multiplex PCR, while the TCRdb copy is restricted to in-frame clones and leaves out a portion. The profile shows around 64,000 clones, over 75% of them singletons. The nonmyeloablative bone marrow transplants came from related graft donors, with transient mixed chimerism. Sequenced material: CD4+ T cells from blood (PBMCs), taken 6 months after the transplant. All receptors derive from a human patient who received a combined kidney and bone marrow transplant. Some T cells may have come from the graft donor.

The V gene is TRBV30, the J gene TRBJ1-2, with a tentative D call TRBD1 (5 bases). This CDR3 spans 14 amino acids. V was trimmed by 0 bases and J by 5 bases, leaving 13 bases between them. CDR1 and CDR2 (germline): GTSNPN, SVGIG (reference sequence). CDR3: CAWSVLGLRYGYTF. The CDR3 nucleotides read TGTGCCTGGAGTGTATTGGGGCTTCGGTATGGCTACACCTTC.

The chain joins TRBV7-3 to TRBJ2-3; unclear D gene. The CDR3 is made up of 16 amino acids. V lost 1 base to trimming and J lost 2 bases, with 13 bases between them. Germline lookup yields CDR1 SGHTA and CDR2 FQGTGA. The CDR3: CASSLRTAALTDTQYF. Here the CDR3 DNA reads TGTGCCAGCAGCTTAAGAACAGCAGCCCTCACAGATACGCAGTATTTT.